This TCR beta chain was retrieved from a study of identifying expanded T cells in peripheral blood. This CDR3 contains 13 residues. V lost 3 bases, J lost 10 bases, and 13 bases lay in between. The germline V gene has CDR1 LNHDA and CDR2 SQIVND (reference sequence). Profiled with immunoSEQ multiplex PCR; TCRdb holds only in-frame clones, not every one. The sample has 84,000 or so clones, around 90% seen once. This chain joins TRBV19 and TRBJ2-1, with D perhaps matching TRBD2 (5 bases). The sample comprised blood. The source is a person between 18 and 69 years old in good health. The CDR3 bases are TGTGCCAGTAGTATCGTCAGCGGTGCGGAGCAGTTCTTC. It encodes CASSIVSGAEQFF. The whole variable domain, remainder taken from reference TRBV19 and TRBJ2-1, is DGGITQSPKYLFRKEGQNVTLSCEQNLNHDAMYWYRQDPGQGLRLIYYSQIVNDFQKGDIAEGYSVSREKKESFPLTVTSAQKNPTAFYLCASSIVSGAEQFFGPGTRLTVL.